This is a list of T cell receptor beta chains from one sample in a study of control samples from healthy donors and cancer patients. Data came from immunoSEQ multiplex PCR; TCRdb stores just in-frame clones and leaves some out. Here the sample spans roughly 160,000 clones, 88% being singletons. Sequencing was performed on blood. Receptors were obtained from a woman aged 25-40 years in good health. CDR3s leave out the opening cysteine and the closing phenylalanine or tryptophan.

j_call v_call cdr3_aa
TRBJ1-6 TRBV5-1 ASSTGVHSYNSPLH
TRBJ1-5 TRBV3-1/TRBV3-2 ASSQDLSQPQH
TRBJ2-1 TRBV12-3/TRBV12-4 ASSFGGSIDQF
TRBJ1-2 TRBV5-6 ASSFSTNYGYT
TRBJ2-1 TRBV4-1 ASSQGLAGLHNEQF
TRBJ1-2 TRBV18 ASSQTTGGDYGYT
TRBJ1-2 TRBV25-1 ASQPTGWYGYT
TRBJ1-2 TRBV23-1 ASSQAKGPRYGYT
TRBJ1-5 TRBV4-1 ASSLAEGGNQPQH
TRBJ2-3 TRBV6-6 ASSRSAGVTSTDTQY
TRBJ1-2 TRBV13 ASSPGTGMVYGYT
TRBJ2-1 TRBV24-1 AVGNEQF
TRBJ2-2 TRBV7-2 ASSLVGTSGTGELF
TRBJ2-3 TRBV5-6 ASLSLGDTDTQY
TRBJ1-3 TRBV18 ASSPRGLSGNTIY
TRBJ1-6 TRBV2 ASSDVSGARNSPLH
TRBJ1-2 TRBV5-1 ASSFSPEGQAYYGYT
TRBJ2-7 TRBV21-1 ASSKVPGGSYEQY
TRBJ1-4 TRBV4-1 ASGFEKLF
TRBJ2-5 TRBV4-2 ASSQDREEETQY
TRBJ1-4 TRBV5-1 ASSPGGTRNEKLF
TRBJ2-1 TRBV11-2 ASRAAGSAYEQF